A selection of T cell receptor beta chains follows, all from one sample in a study of blood T cell repertoires in COVID-19. Sequenced by immunoSEQ multiplex PCR; TCRdb stores in-frame clones only, minus some. The sample lists approximately 160,000 clones, about four fifths occurring once. The sample was PBMCs or T cells enriched from blood (not recorded which). All receptors come from a woman between 50 and 59 years old in a cohort exposed to, infected with or recovered from COVID-19 (not recorded which). The CDR3 runs from the conserved cysteine through the conserved F or W. D genes are given only for firm matches. Clone size is not always given. Where it is, it says once, few, many or a class for expanded clones.

>NA|TRBV2|TRBJ2-5|13|once
TGTGCCAGCAACTCTAGAATATCCGAGACCCAGTACTTC
CASNSRISETQYF
>NA|TRBV6-5|TRBJ2-1|14|NA
TGTGCCAGCAGTCCCGGTCTCGACAACAATGAGCAGTTCTTC
CASSPGLDNNEQFF
>NA|TRBV5-1|TRBJ2-3|17|NA
TGCGCCAGCAGCTACTCGAGCCCTACCGGGGGCACAGATACGCAGTATTTT
CASSYSSPTGGTDTQYF
>NA|TRBV5-1|TRBJ2-2|13|NA
TGCGCCAGCAGCTTGGACAGTACCGGGGAGCTGTTTTTT
CASSLDSTGELFF
>TRBD1|TRBV28|TRBJ1-2|15|NA
TGTGCCAGCAGTCAACGACAGGGGGGTAACTATGGCTACACCTTC
CASSQRQGGNYGYTF
>NA|TRBV5-1|TRBJ2-5|16|NA
TGCGCCAGCAGCTCCCTTAGCGGAGGGGCGGATGAGACCCAGTACTTC
CASSSLSGGADETQYF
>NA|TRBV30|TRBJ2-7|13|few
TGTGGCCTGAGCGCTGAGGAGGGGAGCGAGCAGTACTTC
CGLSAEEGSEQYF
>TRBD1|TRBV28|TRBJ2-4|14|NA
TGTGCCAGCAGCATCCCCCGGGACAGTAACATTCAGTACTTC
CASSIPRDSNIQYF
>NA|TRBV19|TRBJ1-1|15|NA
TGTGCCAGTAGTATAGAGGAAGGGGGGAACACTGAAGCTTTCTTT
CASSIEEGGNTEAFF
>TRBD1|TRBV28|TRBJ1-2|14|many
TGTGCCAGCTGTCTGGGACAGGGGGACTATGGCTACACCTTC
CASCLGQGDYGYTF
>NA|TRBV6-5|TRBJ1-1|13|few
TGTGCCAGCATCCGGGCGGGGCTCACTGAAGCTTTCTTT
CASIRAGLTEAFF
>TRBD1|TRBV7-2|TRBJ1-4|15|NA
TGTGCCAGCAGCTTACGAGGGGGCGGTAATGAAAAACTGTTTTTT
CASSLRGGGNEKLFF
>NA|TRBV28|TRBJ2-1|15|NA
TGTGCCAGCAGTTTAGTGGGGGGAACCTACAATGAGCAGTTCTTC
CASSLVGGTYNEQFF
>TRBD2|TRBV27|TRBJ2-5|14|NA
TGTGCCAGCAGTTCCGGAGCGGGGACGGGGACCCAGTACTTC
CASSSGAGTGTQYF
>TRBD1|TRBV5-1|TRBJ1-3|17|NA
TGCGCCAGCAGATGGGACAGGGGGAGTTCGAGTGGAAACACCATATATTTT
CASRWDRGSSSGNTIYF
>NA|TRBV4-1|TRBJ2-1|16|NA
TGCGCCAGCAGCCTTGCGGGGGCCGACCAAGACAATGAGCAGTTCTTC
CASSLAGADQDNEQFF
>NA|TRBV19|TRBJ2-5|14|NA
TGTGCCAGTAGTATTGCAGGGGGGACAGAGACCCAGTACTTC
CASSIAGGTETQYF
>NA|TRBV28|TRBJ1-4|15|NA
TGTGCCAGCAGTTCCTCGGGGGGGGCGCGTGAAAAACTGTTTTTT
CASSSSGGAREKLFF
>TRBD1|TRBV4-2|TRBJ1-4|15|NA
TGTGCCAGCAGCCAAGAGGGACAGTATAATGAAAAACTGTTTTTT
CASSQEGQYNEKLFF
>NA|TRBV28|TRBJ1-5|13|NA
TGTGCCACCCTCCCCAGGTGGGATCAGCCCCAGCATTTT
CATLPRWDQPQHF
>NA|TRBV3-1/TRBV3-2|TRBJ1-3|16|NA
TGTGCCAGCAGCCAAGAAGCACGTAGCTCTGGAAACACCATATATTTT
CASSQEARSSGNTIYF
>TRBD1|TRBV7-3|TRBJ2-1|14|NA
TGTGCCAGCAGCTCCGGACAGGGGAGCAATGAGCAGTTCTTC
CASSSGQGSNEQFF
>TRBD1|TRBV28|TRBJ1-2|14|NA
TGTGCCAGCAGTTCGGACAGGCCACCCTATGGCTACACCTTC
CASSSDRPPYGYTF
>NA|TRBV11-2|TRBJ1-1|14|NA
TGTGCCAGCAGCTTTCGCTTGGGAGGGGGGAAAGCTTTCTTT
CASSFRLGGGKAFF
>NA|TRBV6-5|TRBJ1-5|11|NA
TGTGCCAGCAGTTACGGTATAGCGACGCATTTT
CASSYGIATHF
>NA|TRBV24-1|TRBJ2-2|14|NA
TGTGCCACCGCCTCGGGGGATAACACCGGGGAGCTGTTTTTT
CATASGDNTGELFF
>NA|TRBV28|TRBJ1-2|14|NA
TGTGCCAGCAGTGTCCTCCAGGACAGCTATGGCTACACCTTC
CASSVLQDSYGYTF
>NA|TRBV10-3|TRBJ2-5|16|NA
TGTGCCATCAGTGAGCTGTCGGGGAGGTACCAAGAGACCCAGTACTTC
CAISELSGRYQETQYF
>NA|TRBV7-2|TRBJ2-2|16|NA
TGTGCCAGCAGCTTAAGGGAGACGGAGAACACCGGGGAGCTGTTTTTT
CASSLRETENTGELFF
>NA|TRBV3-1/TRBV3-2|TRBJ2-1|15|NA
TGTGCCAGCAGTTCCTACGGGCAGGGTAATAATGAGCAGTTCTTC
CASSSYGQGNNEQFF
>TRBD1|TRBV18|TRBJ1-2|16|NA
TGTGCCAGCTCACCAGGGACAGGGGCCGCTAACTATGGCTACACCTTC
CASSPGTGAANYGYTF
>NA|TRBV6-5|TRBJ1-6|15|NA
TGTGCCAGCAGTTACTCGTCTAACTATAATTCACCCCTCCACTTT
CASSYSSNYNSPLHF
>NA|TRBV4-3|TRBJ1-3|16|NA
TGCGCCAGCAGCCAAGATGGCGGTGTTTCTGGAAACACCATATATTTT
CASSQDGGVSGNTIYF
>NA|TRBV19|TRBJ1-6|15|NA
TGTGCCAGTCAGACCGACAGGAAACTTAATTCACCCCTCCACTTT
CASQTDRKLNSPLHF
>NA|TRBV5-5|TRBJ2-7|14|few
TGTGCCAGCAGCTTGCCAGGGGGGCCTTACGAGCAGTACTTC
CASSLPGGPYEQYF
>TRBD1|TRBV11-2|TRBJ2-2|15|NA
TGTGCCAGCAGCTCCTCGGACAGGGGAGGCGGGGAGCTGTTTTTT
CASSSSDRGGGELFF
>TRBD2|TRBV13|TRBJ2-5|18|few
TGTGCCAGCAGCCGAATTAGCGCTAGCGGGGGTCGACAAGAGACCCAGTACTTC
CASSRISASGGRQETQYF
>TRBD1|TRBV9|TRBJ2-5|18|NA
TGTGCCAGCAGCGTATTACCCTCCGTGGGACAGATTGGGGAGACCCAGTACTTC
CASSVLPSVGQIGETQYF
>NA|TRBV12-3/TRBV12-4|TRBJ2-5|13|NA
TGTGCCAGCAGTTTAGGAGGCCAAGAGACCCAGTACTTC
CASSLGGQETQYF
>NA|TRBV24-1|TRBJ1-4|14|few
TGTGCCACCAGCGAATCCCAGGGTAATGAAAAACTGTTTTTT
CATSESQGNEKLFF
>TRBD1|TRBV7-8|TRBJ1-2|15|NA
TGTGCCAGCAGCACACGACAGGGGGCCCTCTATGGCTACACCTTC
CASSTRQGALYGYTF
>TRBD2|TRBV9|TRBJ2-1|15|NA
TGTGCCAGCAGCGTAGGTAGCGGGATATACAATGAGCAGTTCTTC
CASSVGSGIYNEQFF
>NA|TRBV15|TRBJ1-2|16|NA
TGTGCCACCAGCAGAGGTCCAGGGGATCTTAACTATGGCTACACCTTC
CATSRGPGDLNYGYTF
>NA|TRBV11-2|TRBJ2-1|14|NA
TGTGCCAGCAGCCCCCTAGACTTAGGCAATGAGCAGTTCTTC
CASSPLDLGNEQFF
>NA|TRBV7-2|TRBJ1-2|16|NA
TGTGCCAGCAGCTTAATGCATTCTGGCGACTCTTATGGCTACACCTTC
CASSLMHSGDSYGYTF
>NA|TRBV3-1/TRBV3-2|TRBJ2-3|17|NA
TGTGCCAGCAGCCAAAATAAGGGAGGGGGTAGCACAGATACGCAGTATTTT
CASSQNKGGGSTDTQYF
>TRBD1|TRBV19|TRBJ1-5|14|NA
TGTGCCAGTGGGCGGACAGGGGGCGATCAGCCCCAGCATTTT
CASGRTGGDQPQHF
>TRBD1|TRBV12-3/TRBV12-4|TRBJ2-1|13|NA
TGTGCCAGCAGGGTCCACGAAGGGGGCCTTCAGTTCTTC
CASRVHEGGLQFF
>NA|TRBV30|TRBJ1-6|14|NA
TGTGCCTGGAGAAATCGCAGAGGTAATTCACCCCTCCACTTT
CAWRNRRGNSPLHF
>TRBD1|TRBV2|TRBJ2-5|14|many
TGTGCCAGCAGTGCTCGGACAGGGGGAGAGACCCAGTACTTC
CASSARTGGETQYF
>NA|TRBV7-9|TRBJ1-1|14|NA
TGTGCCAGCAGCTTTGGGGGGGTACGGACTGAAGCTTTCTTT
CASSFGGVRTEAFF
>NA|TRBV6-5|TRBJ1-5|16|once
TGTGCCAGCAGTTACTGGACAGAGTATAGCAATCAGCCCCAGCATTTT
CASSYWTEYSNQPQHF
>TRBD2|TRBV3-1/TRBV3-2|TRBJ2-7|13|few
TGTGCCAGCAGCCGGGGGGGGAGATACGAGCAGTACTTC
CASSRGGRYEQYF